The present T cell receptor beta chain was sequenced within a study of cytotoxic CD8 clonotypes in ibrutinib-treated CLL. Overall study results and limits: Patients showed higher baseline clonality than age-matched healthy donors, and it tracked circulating CD8+ T-cell counts. Once treatment began, public clonotypes, which were uncommon, contracted or stayed stable.

Frozen PBMC stocks contributed 2 to 2.5 micrograms of genomic DNA to the TCR beta libraries. This clone occurred a few times. Its specificity is unknown. T cells were sequenced at a targeted depth of 1 in 200,000 to 1 in 1 million. Using immunoSEQ multiplex PCR, the repertoire was profiled, and TCRdb retains in-frame clones only, with some absent. The sample holds fewer than 30,000 clones, 68% seen once. This specimen consisted of PBMCs, obtained after 24 months of ibrutinib treatment. This clonotype was obtained from a human donor with chronic lymphocytic leukemia.

Here the CDR3 DNA reads TGTGCCAGCAGTGACCCTGGGACGGCGGAGACCCAGTACTTC. This gives the protein CASSDPGTAETQYF. V usage is TRBV25-1 and J usage is TRBJ2-5; D is perhaps TRBD1 or TRBD2 (5 bases each). CDR1 and CDR2 (germline): MGHDK, SYGVNS. Trimming removed 3 bases at V and 5 bases at J, with 13 bases between. This CDR3 region has 14 residues.